The 21 T cell receptor beta chains listed next were all sequenced from one sample in a study of blood T cell repertoires in COVID-19 (dated by TCRdb to 2018 to 2020). Receptor amplification or capture employed the immunoSEQ multiplex PCR assay. TCRdb retrieved this table from immuneACCESS and kept in-frame rearrangements only. Not all clones are present; in checked studies, unresolved V genes account for under half, and no reason is known for the remainder. In this sample the table shows under 250,000 clones, about 80% of which occur a single time. Approximately 4.4% of the sample comes from the top ten. The sample was peripheral blood. The receptors stem from a man aged 50 to 59 with active or convalescent COVID-19.

This sequence joins TRBV24-1 and TRBJ2-4; no clear D gene. Per germline, CDR1 KGHDR and CDR2 SFDVKD. This CDR3 has 18 residues. The germline V and J ends were trimmed by 0 bases and 0 bases, with 14 bases remaining between them. The CDR3: CATSDLHGGLLAKNIQYF. The CDR3 nucleotides read TGTGCCACCAGTGATTTGCATGGTGGTCTACTAGCCAAAAACATTCAGTACTTC.

CDR3 coding DNA: TGTGCCAGCAGCCAAGATGCACCAGCGGGGGTCGAGACCCAGTACTTC. It is translated as CASSQDAPAGVETQYF. The chain employs TRBV3-1 (or the pseudogene TRBV3-2) and TRBJ2-5; 8 nucleotides agree with TRBD2. Germline V gives CDR1 LGHDT, CDR2 YNNKEL (reference sequence). V lost 0 bases, J lost 5 bases, and 8 bases stayed unmatched. The CDR3 runs to 16 residues.

V and J are TRBV12-3 or TRBV12-4 and TRBJ2-7, with a possible D match to TRBD2 (5 bases). V was shortened by 6 bases and J by 6 bases, with 12 bases between the two germline ends. The CDR3 is 12 residues long. The CDR3 DNA sequence: TGTGCCAGCAGCCCCGGGGTCGCCGAGCAGTACTTC. Residues: CASSPGVAEQYF.

This sequence joins TRBV27 and TRBJ1-1, with D hard to call. Germline loops: CDR1 MNHEY, CDR2 SMNVEV (reference sequence). The CDR3 is 13 amino acids. Trimming cost V 2 bases and J 3 bases, with 7 bases left between them. The DNA of the CDR3 is TGTGCCAGCAGTTTAATGTTAGACACTGAAGCTTTCTTT. This sequence encodes CASSLMLDTEAFF.

This chain uses TRBV7-2 with TRBJ2-5; D may be TRBD2 (6 bases). CDR1 is SGHTA, CDR2 FQGNSA, per germline. The CDR3 sequence is 15 residues long. The V end lost 7 bases, the J end lost 2 bases, and 17 bases lay between the germline ends. The CDR3 is CASNNQAGRQETQYF. Written as DNA, the CDR3 is TGTGCCAGCAACAATCAGGCGGGACGACAAGAGACCCAGTACTTC.

The V gene is TRBV5-1, the J gene TRBJ2-6, with D unresolved. Germline CDR1 is SGHRS and CDR2 is YFSETQ. This CDR3 region has 15 residues. Trimming took 4 bases from V and 0 from J, leaving 8 bases between them. CDR3 loop: CASSPALSGANVLTF. CDR3 nucleotide sequence: TGCGCCAGCAGCCCTGCACTCTCTGGGGCCAACGTCCTGACTTTC. Drawing the rest from reference TRBV5-1 and TRBJ2-6, the complete variable domain is KAGVTQTPRYLIKTRGQQVTLSCSPISGHRSVSWYQQTPGQGLQFLFEYFSETQRNKGNFPGRFSGRQFSNSRSEMNVSTLELGDSALYLCASSPALSGANVLTFGAGSRLTVL.

This chain uses TRBV19 with TRBJ2-1, with 7 bases matching TRBD2. CDR1 and CDR2 (germline): LNHDA, SQIVND (reference sequence). V shed 6 bases, J shed 4 bases, and the junction held 9 bases outside the gene matches. The CDR3 has 15 residues. In DNA, the CDR3 is TGTGCCAGTAGCAGCTCCCCAGCGGGGTACAATGAGCAGTTCTTC. This codes for CASSSSPAGYNEQFF.

This chain links TRBV27 with TRBJ1-4; 7 bases map to TRBD1. CDR1 is MNHEY, CDR2 SMNVEV, per germline (reference sequence). With V trimmed by 3 bases and J by 4 bases, 2 bases remained unmatched. The CDR3 is 14 amino acids. CDR3 loop: CASSFRGVNEKLFF. The CDR3 DNA reads TGTGCCAGCAGTTTCAGGGGGGTTAATGAAAAACTGTTTTTT.

This chain connects TRBV21-1 to TRBJ1-1. TRBV21-1 is annotated as a pseudogene. The CDR3 is made up of 17 amino acids. The CDR3 loop is CARAPLPAQIMNTEAFF. Written as DNA, the CDR3 is TGTGCCAGGGCACCACTACCCGCGCAAATCATGAACACTGAAGCTTTCTTT.

In regard to this clone: The same CDR3 arises from other DNA sequences in this sample as well. The V call is TRBV19, the J call TRBJ1-4, with 9 bases that match TRBD1. Germline trimming cut 5 bases from V and 5 bases from J; bases unmatched to any gene: 6. CDR3 length: 15 amino acids. Germline assignment: CDR1 LNHDA and CDR2 SQIVND (reference sequence). The CDR3 nucleotides are TGTGCCAGTAGTGCGACAGGGGGTACGAATGAAAAACTGTTTTTT. This gives the protein CASSATGGTNEKLFF.

The rearrangement uses TRBV9 and TRBJ2-1; 9 bases line up with TRBD1. Losses at the gene ends were 3 bases for V and 6 bases for J; bases not matched to a gene: 10. The CDR3 extends over 16 amino acids. Germline CDR1 and CDR2: SGDLS and YYNGEE. Written as DNA, the CDR3 is TGTGCCAGCAGCGCGTCCGGGACAGGGTTCCCCAATGAGCAGTTCTTC. It translates to CASSASGTGFPNEQFF.

The chain is built from TRBV30 and TRBJ1-1, with a weak D call TRBD1 (5 bases). The CDR3 loop spans 13 amino acids. V was clipped by 8 bases and J by 0 bases, with 13 bases between them. The germline V gene has CDR1 GTSNPN and CDR2 SVGIG (reference sequence). This chain's CDR3 is CAGTGGMNTEAFF. For the CDR3, the DNA is TGTGCCGGGACGGGGGGTATGAACACTGAAGCTTTCTTT.

This chain's CDR3 is CSASSGANYGYTF. The CDR3 DNA reads TGCAGTGCTAGTTCAGGGGCTAACTATGGCTACACCTTC. V usage is TRBV20-1 and J usage is TRBJ1-2, with a tentative D call TRBD1 (6 bases). V shed 3 bases and J shed 0 bases, with 8 bases lying between them. The CDR3 is made up of 13 amino acids. CDR1 and CDR2 (germline): DFQATT, SNEGSKA (reference sequence).

The rearrangement uses TRBV5-1 and TRBJ1-5; 9 bases agree with TRBD1. The J segment lost 9 bases and the V segment lost 3 bases, leaving 4 bases of the junction unmatched. Germline CDR1 SGHRS, CDR2 YFSETQ. This CDR3 is built from 13 residues. DNA of the CDR3: TGCGCCAGCAGCTACGACAGGGGGAGGCCCCAGCATTTT. Residues: CASSYDRGRPQHF.

This clone was recorded at least ten times. The chain has TRBV7-8 and TRBJ1-2; D ambiguous. Germline lookup yields CDR1 SGHVS and CDR2 FQNEAQ. Trimming cost V 0 bases and J 8 bases, with 7 bases left between them. The CDR3 runs to 12 residues. Here the CDR3 DNA reads TGTGCCAGCAGCTTAGCGTCTGAGGGCTACACCTTC. Translation gives CASSLASEGYTF.

V and J are TRBV7-6 and TRBJ2-7; 7 nucleotides agree with TRBD1. The CDR3 spans 15 residues. The V gene's germline CDR1 is SGHVS and CDR2 FNYEAQ. V lost 5 bases, J lost 3 bases, and 10 bases stayed unmatched. The CDR3 reads CASSPEGATYYEQYF. The CDR3, as DNA: TGTGCCAGCAGCCCCGAGGGGGCGACCTACTACGAGCAGTACTTC.

The J gene is TRBJ1-3, the V gene TRBV5-1; 9 bases agree with TRBD1. The CDR3 contains 16 residues. Germline V gene lookup returns CDR1 SGHRS and CDR2 YFSETQ. The V segment lost 0 bases and the J segment 1 base; nucleotides outside the gene matches: 2. CDR3 coding DNA: TGCGCCAGCAGCTTGGGAGGGACAGGGTCTGGAAACACCATATATTTT. It is translated as CASSLGGTGSGNTIYF.

The chain has TRBV21-1 and TRBJ1-3. TRBV21-1 is listed as a pseudogene. The CDR3 is 18 residues long. DNA for the CDR3: TGTGCCAGCCCGGTTTTTGAGGCGGCGACCCGCTCTGGAAACACCATATATTTT. Translation: CASPVFEAATRSGNTIYF.

The V gene is TRBV7-2, the J gene TRBJ1-4, with D possibly being TRBD1 (6 bases). CDR1 is SGHTA and CDR2 is FQGNSA in the germline V gene. Trimming removed 5 bases at V and 8 bases at J, with 24 bases between. The length of the CDR3 is 17 residues. CDR3 DNA: TGTGCCAGCAGCAACCCCGTTAGGGGCAGGGGAGAAGAAAAACTGTTTTTT. It codes for CASSNPVRGRGEEKLFF.

The genes are TRBV24-1 and TRBJ1-2, with 8 nucleotides matching TRBD1. Trimming removed 2 bases from V and 8 bases from J; junction bases left unmatched: 3. Germline V gene data show CDR1 as KGHDR and CDR2 as SFDVKD. This CDR3 has 13 amino acids. CDR3 nucleotides: TGTGCCACCAGTGATTCAGGGGGCAAAGGCTACACCTTC. Amino acids: CATSDSGGKGYTF.

The chain carries TRBV4-3 and TRBJ2-3; 14 positions agree with TRBD2. In germline, CDR1 is LGHNA, CDR2 YSLEER. The CDR3 spans 16 residues. Germline trimming cut 1 base from V and 5 bases from J; bases unmatched to any gene: 2. CDR3 amino acids: CASSQGTSGGRDTQYF. The CDR3 bases are TGCGCCAGCAGCCAAGGGACTAGCGGGGGGAGAGATACGCAGTATTTT.